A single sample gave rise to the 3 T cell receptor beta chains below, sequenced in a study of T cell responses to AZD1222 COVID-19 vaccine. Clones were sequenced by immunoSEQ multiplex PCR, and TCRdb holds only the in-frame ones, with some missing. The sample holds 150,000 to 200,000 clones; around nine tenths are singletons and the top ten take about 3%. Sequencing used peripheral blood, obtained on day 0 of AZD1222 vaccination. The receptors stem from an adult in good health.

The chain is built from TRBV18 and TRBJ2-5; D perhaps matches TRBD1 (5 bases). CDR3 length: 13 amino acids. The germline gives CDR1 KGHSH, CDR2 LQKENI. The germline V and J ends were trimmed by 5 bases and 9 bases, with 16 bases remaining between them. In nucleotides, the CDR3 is TGTGCCAGCTCATCGACGGCGCCAGGGTCCCAGTACTTC. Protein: CASSSTAPGSQYF.

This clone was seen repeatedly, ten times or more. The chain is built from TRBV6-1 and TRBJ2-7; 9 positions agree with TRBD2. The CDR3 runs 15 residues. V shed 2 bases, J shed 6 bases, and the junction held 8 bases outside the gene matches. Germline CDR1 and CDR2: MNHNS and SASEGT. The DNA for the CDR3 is TGTGCCAGCAGTGAACTGGCGGGAGGGTCTCGCGAGCAGTACTTC. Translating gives CASSELAGGSREQYF.

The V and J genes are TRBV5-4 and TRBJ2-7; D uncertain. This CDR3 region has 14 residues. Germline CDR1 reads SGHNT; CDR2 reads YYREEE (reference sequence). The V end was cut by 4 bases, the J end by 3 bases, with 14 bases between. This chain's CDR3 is CASSPKARVYEQYF. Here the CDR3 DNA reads TGTGCCAGCAGCCCGAAGGCAAGGGTCTACGAGCAGTACTTC.